What follows are 11 T cell receptor beta chains derived from one specimen sequenced in a study of T cell changes during pregnancy in multiple sclerosis. Some clones are missing from TCRdb's copy, which holds only in-frame ones; the method was immunoSEQ multiplex PCR. Among approximately 60,000 clones listed, around 94% were seen once. The material was CD8+ T cells from peripheral blood mononuclear cells, obtained in the third trimester of pregnancy. Receptor source: a female donor with multiple sclerosis, enrolled in a pregnancy study.

V is TRBV7-9 and J is TRBJ1-1; D uncertain. CDR3 size: 11 residues. V gave up 5 bases and J gave up 8 bases, with 9 bases separating them. Germline-derived CDR1 and CDR2 are SEHNR and FQNEAQ (reference sequence). The CDR3 here is CASSPGLEAFF. The DNA for the CDR3 is TGTGCCAGCAGCCCGGGTCTAGAAGCTTTCTTT. The full variable domain, in which reference TRBV7-9 and TRBJ1-1 provide the parts outside the CDR3, is DTGVSQNPRHKITKRGQNVTFRCDPISEHNRLYWYRQTLGQGPEFLTYFQNEAQLEKSRLLSDRFSAERPKGSFSTLEIQRTEQGDSAMYLCASSPGLEAFFGQGTRLTVV.

As concerns this clone: Different DNA sequences within this sample yield the same CDR3. This chain links TRBV4-1 with TRBJ2-7, with TRBD1 matching over 8 bases. Germline lookup yields CDR1 MGHRA and CDR2 YSYEKL. The length of the CDR3 is 14 residues. V was pared by 1 base and J by 1 base, with 0 bases of the junction left unmatched. CDR3 residues: CASSQGQGSYEQYF. The CDR3 DNA reads as TGCGCCAGCAGCCAAGGACAGGGGTCCTACGAGCAGTACTTC.

V is TRBV4-2 and J is TRBJ1-5; D gene unclear. Between the trimmed V and J ends, which lost 1 base and 5 bases, there was a span of 3 bases. This CDR3 has 12 amino acids. The germline gives CDR1 LGHNA, CDR2 YNFKEQ. The CDR3 is CASSQADQPQHF. DNA for the CDR3: TGTGCCAGCAGCCAAGCGGATCAGCCCCAGCATTTT.

The chain joins TRBV27 to TRBJ2-2; D remains unclear. The CDR3 is 12 amino acids. V was pared by 6 bases and J by 4 bases, with 6 bases between. The germline gives CDR1 MNHEY, CDR2 SMNVEV (reference sequence). The CDR3 DNA reads as TGTGCCAGCAGCGGTTTCACCGGGGAGCTGTTTTTT. It is translated as CASSGFTGELFF.

About this clone: A junction end diverges from the germline sequence, so it may reflect a read error. The chain carries TRBV2 and TRBJ2-1; TRBD2 matches at 11 bases. The CDR3 is 12 amino acids. Germline V lookup: CDR1 SNHLY, CDR2 FYNNEI. CDR3 in amino acids: CATSSGRAEKFF. The DNA for the CDR3 is TGTGCCACCAGTAGCGGGAGGGCCGAGAAGTTCTTC.

The chain combines TRBV19 with TRBJ2-2, with a possible D match to TRBD1 (5 bases). The CDR3 sequence is 16 residues long. The germline gives CDR1 LNHDA, CDR2 SQIVND (reference sequence). The V gene lost 6 bases and the J gene lost 5 bases, with 19 bases spanning the gap. CDR3 in DNA: TGTGCCAGTAGAAGCGAAGACAGCCCCTGGACCGGGGAGCTGTTTTTT. Its protein product is CASRSEDSPWTGELFF.

V usage is TRBV2 and J usage is TRBJ2-1; 16 bases fit TRBD2. The CDR3 extends over 17 amino acids. The germline gives CDR1 SNHLY, CDR2 FYNNEI. V gave up 4 bases and J gave up 8 bases; unmatched junction bases: 8. Written as DNA, the CDR3 is TGTGCCAGCAGTGCGGGACTAGCGGGAGGGCCAGTATATGAGCAGTTCTTC. Translating it yields CASSAGLAGGPVYEQFF.

The rearrangement uses TRBV28 and TRBJ2-7; D might be TRBD2 (6 bases). There are 14 residues in the CDR3. V was clipped by 3 bases and J by 2 bases, with 11 bases between them. CDR1 MDHEN and CDR2 SYDVKM come from the germline V gene. The CDR3 DNA follows: TGTGCCAGCAGTTTCGGGGGTGTTCCCTACGAGCAGTACTTC. This encodes CASSFGGVPYEQYF.

J is TRBJ2-5 and V is TRBV28; a weak D match, TRBD1 (7 bases). The CDR3 length is 17 residues. The V end lost 6 bases, the J end lost 4 bases, and 24 bases lay between the germline ends. CDR1 MDHEN and CDR2 SYDVKM come from the germline V gene. The CDR3 is CASSWEDRAEGGETQYF. For the CDR3, the DNA is TGTGCCAGCAGCTGGGAAGACAGGGCTGAGGGGGGAGAGACCCAGTACTTC.

The V gene is TRBV9, the J gene TRBJ2-5, with 7 bases matching TRBD1. CDR1 and CDR2 (germline): SGDLS, YYNGEE. The CDR3 contains 13 residues. With V trimmed by 3 bases and J by 2 bases, 1 base remained unmatched. In DNA form, the CDR3 reads TGTGCCAGCAGCGCGGGACAGCAAGAGACCCAGTACTTC. It is translated as CASSAGQQETQYF.

The J gene is TRBJ2-7, the V gene TRBV2; 9 nucleotides align to TRBD1. The CDR3 extends over 13 amino acids. V shed 1 base, J shed 6 bases, and the junction held 1 base outside the gene matches. Germline CDR1 SNHLY, CDR2 FYNNEI. The CDR3, as DNA: TGTGCCAGCAGTGAAGGACAGGGGGGCGAGCAGTACTTC. Encoded protein: CASSEGQGGEQYF.